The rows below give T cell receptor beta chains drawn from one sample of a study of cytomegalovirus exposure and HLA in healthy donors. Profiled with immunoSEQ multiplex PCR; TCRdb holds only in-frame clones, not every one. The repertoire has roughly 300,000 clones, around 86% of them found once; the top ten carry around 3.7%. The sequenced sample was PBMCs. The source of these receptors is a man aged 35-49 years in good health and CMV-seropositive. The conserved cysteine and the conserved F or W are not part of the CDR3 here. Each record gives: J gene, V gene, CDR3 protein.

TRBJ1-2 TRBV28 ASGQNYGYT
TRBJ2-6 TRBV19 ASGLVGTSDSSGANVLT
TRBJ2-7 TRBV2 ASSVSRPSYEQY
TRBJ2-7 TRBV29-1 SVQGQTYEQY
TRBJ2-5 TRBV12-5 ASGAAVEETQY
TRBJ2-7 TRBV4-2 ASSQDLTSGSLYEQY
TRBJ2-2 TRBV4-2 ASSQDAGGAGELF
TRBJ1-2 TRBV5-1 ASSLGPENYGYT
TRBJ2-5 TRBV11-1 ASSLGQSQETQY
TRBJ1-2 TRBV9 ASSGGQAGRYGYT
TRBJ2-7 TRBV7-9 ASSLASGRWQY
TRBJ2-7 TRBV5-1 ASSLVASGSYEQY
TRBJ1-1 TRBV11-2 ASSPGGRYRIFTEAF
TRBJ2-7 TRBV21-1 ASSKKGLAGGPLEQY
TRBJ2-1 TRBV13 ASSRRVNEQF
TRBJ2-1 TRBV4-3 ASSQEKGGRAPYNEQF
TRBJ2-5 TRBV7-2 ASSLVAGEETQY
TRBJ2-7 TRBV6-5 ASSFRTSGYEQY
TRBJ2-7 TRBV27 ATQRVAIRPYEQY
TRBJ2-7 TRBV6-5 ASSYASGSSYEQY